This TCR beta chain was documented in a study of OX40 agonist ivuxolimab in advanced cancers. Study background: The treatment was a fully human IgG2 OX40 agonist, ivuxolimab. Every 2 weeks, ivuxolimab was infused into the patients intravenously at between 0.01 and 10 mg/kg. The study enrolled dose-escalation patients with hepatocellular carcinoma, melanoma, renal cell or head and neck cancer. Findings of the study overall: Low normalized T-cell clonal expansion also characterized some of the nonresponders.

The protocol was immunoSEQ multiplex PCR, while the TCRdb copy is restricted to in-frame clones and leaves out a portion. This table has 8,500 to 13,000 clones, more than 60% appearing once. Trimming removed 0 bases from V and 9 bases from J, with 12 bases in between. CDR1 is LNHNV, CDR2 YYDKDF, per germline (reference sequence). This CDR3 spans 15 amino acids. Note on this clone: The antigen is not known.

Sequences were derived from CD4+ or CD8+ T cells sorted from blood, sampled in a trial of the OX40 agonist ivuxolimab. This TCR was sampled from an adult with an advanced solid tumor such as melanoma, head and neck, liver or kidney cancer. This chain joins TRBV15 and TRBJ1-6, with TRBD1 as a possible D gene (6 bases). CDR3 in amino acids: CATSRDRGTSSPLHF. The CDR3 bases are TGTGCCACCAGCAGAGATAGGGGGACGAGTTCACCCCTCCACTTT.